Included here is one TCR beta chain sequence, with context. No cognate antigen has been identified for it. No base quality values were provided; no much bigger clone lies one nucleotide off. The library was prepared using RT-PCR. TCRdb shows the sequencer as Illumina HiSeq 2500. TCRdb itself trimmed the public reads at Q25 with fastp, ran MiXCR and retained productive beta chains. Each CDR3 protein appears once, grouped with its most common genes and DNA. The sample table contains a few hundred thousand distinct CDR3 sequences; only one count was recorded for around 15% of them. The top ten constitute 11% of the sample. This sample was included in a study of response to subunit inactivated influenza vaccine (dated 2018 in TCRdb). With regard to the full study: Deep quantitative T cell receptor repertoire profiling was used in the study to track responses to a trivalent subunit inactivated influenza vaccine. The study at large found these results: It was suggested by the authors that each seasonal influenza vaccination may recruit only a limited number of new T cells.

The CDR3 goes from the cysteine to the phenylalanine over 15 residues. Only the CDR3 DNA is retained, 45 bases long and in frame from the first base. CDR1 and CDR2 (DFQATT, SNEGSKA) derive from the germline V gene (reference sequence). This sequence was found in a man aged 50 or older who received an inactivated influenza vaccine. Donor details come from another sample of the same person, matched by shared clones. The chain uses TRBV20-1 and TRBJ2-4; 9 of the junction bases match TRBD2. The specimen comprised PBMCs from blood, sampled 11 to 12 days after vaccination. The CDR3 protein sequence reads: CSRGVAGVLGNIQYF. In nucleotides, the sequence is TGCAGCCGGGGTGTAGCGGGAGTTTTGGGAAACATTCAGTACTTC.